The 30 T cell receptor beta chains presented below share a single source sample, sequenced in a study of blood T cell repertoires in COVID-19. The assay was immunoSEQ multiplex PCR, and TCRdb's table has in-frame clones only and misses some. The sample includes approximately 300,000 clones, around 90% seen only once; the top ten take roughly 2%. Sequencing was carried out using peripheral blood. These receptors originate from a woman in her fifties or sixties who had recovered from COVID-19.

This chain uses TRBV2 with TRBJ2-7; the match to TRBD2 covers 8 bases. This CDR3 has 14 amino acids. Looked up from germline, CDR1 is SNHLY and CDR2 is FYNNEI. The V and J ends lost 7 bases and 2 bases, in that order; junction bases with no gene match: 7. DNA of the CDR3: TGTGCCAGCATTGCTAGCGGGCTACCCTACGAGCAGTACTTC. As protein: CASIASGLPYEQYF.

The chain joins TRBV15 to TRBJ1-1; D uncertain. The CDR3 contains 13 residues. Deletions cut 7 bases from V and 1 base from J, with 10 bases between. Germline V gene lookup returns CDR1 LNHNV and CDR2 YYDKDF (reference sequence). The CDR3 loop reads CATMWERNTEAFF. The CDR3 nucleotides read TGTGCCACCATGTGGGAGAGGAACACTGAAGCTTTCTTT.

The V gene is TRBV7-2, the J gene TRBJ2-1, with 8 bases lining up with TRBD2. The CDR3 is 15 amino acids. J was trimmed by 2 bases and V by 5 bases; bases with no gene match: 5. CDR1 is SGHTA and CDR2 is FQGNSA in the germline V gene. CDR3 loop: CASSKPGGAYNEQFF. For the CDR3, the DNA is TGTGCCAGCAGCAAACCGGGGGGGGCCTACAATGAGCAGTTCTTC.

V gene TRBV7-9 combines with J gene TRBJ2-2; tentatively, D is TRBD1 (5 bases). This CDR3 has 15 residues. CDR1 SEHNR and CDR2 FQNEAQ come from the germline V gene (reference sequence). Trimming left V 2 bases short and J 7 bases short, with 14 bases between. CDR3 amino acids: CASSLKGVWSGELFF. CDR3 coding DNA: TGTGCCAGCAGCTTAAAAGGGGTTTGGAGCGGGGAGCTGTTTTTT.

The chain employs TRBV6-5 and TRBJ2-7; D might be TRBD2 (5 bases). Germline CDR1 reads MNHEY; CDR2 reads SVGAGI. Between the trimmed V and J ends, which lost 0 bases and 5 bases, there was a span of 14 bases. CDR3 length: 15 amino acids. CDR3 in DNA: TGTGCCAGCAGTTACTCGGCTAGCCTTCCCCACGAGCAGTACTTC. Translating gives CASSYSASLPHEQYF.

V gene TRBV5-6 combines with J gene TRBJ2-7, with 9 nucleotides matching TRBD1. The V gene end was trimmed by 2 bases and the J gene end by 4 bases; junction bases not matched to a gene: 1. Germline lookup yields CDR1 SGHDT and CDR2 YYEEEE. The CDR3 runs to 13 residues. The CDR3 sequence is CASSFGTGYEQYF. The CDR3 DNA follows: TGTGCCAGCAGCTTCGGGACAGGGTACGAGCAGTACTTC.

The chain uses TRBV19 and TRBJ2-2; D not certain. The V gene lost 4 bases and the J gene lost 4 bases, with 7 bases spanning the gap. This CDR3 is 13 amino acids long. Germline V CDR1 and CDR2: LNHDA, SQIVND (reference sequence). The CDR3 loop reads CASSTRFTGELFF. In DNA, the CDR3 is TGTGCCAGTAGTACCAGGTTCACCGGGGAGCTGTTTTTT.

This chain connects TRBV27 to TRBJ2-6, with 10 bases identical to TRBD1. Germline values: CDR1 MNHEY, CDR2 SMNVEV (reference sequence). V lost 3 bases, J lost 2 bases, and 7 bases stayed unmatched. This CDR3 region has 18 residues. CDR3 protein: CASSFQDRGLTGANVLTF. The CDR3 DNA reads as TGTGCCAGCAGTTTCCAAGACAGGGGGCTTACTGGGGCCAACGTCCTGACTTTC. The full variable domain, with the rest looked up from reference TRBV27 and TRBJ2-6, is EAQVTQNPRYLITVTGKKLTVTCSQNMNHEYMSWYRQDPGLGLRQIYYSMNVEVTDKGDVPEGYKVSRKEKRNFPLILESPSPNQTSLYFCASSFQDRGLTGANVLTFGAGSRLTVL.

V and J are TRBV23-1 and TRBJ2-3, with D maybe TRBD2 (5 bases). TRBV23-1 is assigned to the ORF class and has an uncertain function. V was trimmed by 5 bases and J by 2 bases, leaving 14 bases between them. This CDR3 is 15 amino acids long. The CDR3 DNA reads as TGCGCCAGCAGTTCTTCCGAGGGTAACACAGATACGCAGTATTTT. Its protein is CASSSSEGNTDTQYF.

V usage is TRBV28 and J usage is TRBJ2-3; D perhaps matches TRBD2 (5 bases). This CDR3 has 14 amino acids. Germline V gene sequence: CDR1 MDHEN, CDR2 SYDVKM. Trimming left V 8 bases short and J 2 bases short, with 14 bases between. In DNA form, the CDR3 reads TGTGCCAGCTCGGCGGGCTACCTCACAGATACGCAGTATTTT. This codes for CASSAGYLTDTQYF.

The V call is TRBV4-2, the J call TRBJ2-1; D gene unclear. V lost 0 bases to trimming and J lost 3 bases, with 9 bases between them. Germline V gene data show CDR1 as LGHNA and CDR2 as YNFKEQ. CDR3 length: 15 amino acids. The CDR3 reads CASSQENDFYNEQFF. The CDR3 region has the DNA TGTGCCAGCAGCCAAGAAAACGACTTCTACAATGAGCAGTTCTTC.

The gene calls are TRBV3-1 (or the pseudogene TRBV3-2) and TRBJ1-2, with 7 bases lining up with TRBD1. After removal of 4 bases from V and 8 bases from J, the junction contained 13 bases not matched to a gene. CDR1 is LGHDT and CDR2 is YNNKEL in the germline V gene (reference sequence). CDR3 size: 15 residues. The CDR3 DNA sequence: TGTGCCAGCAGCCTAGGACAGGTCCCGTTGAAGGGCTACACCTTC. It encodes CASSLGQVPLKGYTF.

The chain joins TRBV20-1 to TRBJ1-1, with D perhaps matching TRBD1 (5 bases). Per germline, CDR1 DFQATT and CDR2 SNEGSKA (reference sequence). Trimming removed 3 bases from V and 4 bases from J, with 15 bases in between. The CDR3 runs to 14 residues. CDR3 sequence (DNA): TGCAGTGCTAGTGGAGCAGGGCTGTTCACTGAAGCTTTCTTT. Translating gives CSASGAGLFTEAFF.

The chain carries TRBV29-1 and TRBJ2-7; 12 bases agree with TRBD2. The CDR3 loop spans 14 amino acids. With 4 bases clipped from V and 6 bases from J, the junction kept 7 bases outside the gene matches. Germline V gives CDR1 SQVTM, CDR2 ANQGSEA. The CDR3 region has the DNA TGCAGCGTTGCCCGACTAGCGGGAGTTCGCGAGCAGTACTTC. It encodes CSVARLAGVREQYF.

V usage is TRBV5-4 and J usage is TRBJ2-1; TRBD1 agrees at 7 bases. Germline assignment: CDR1 SGHNT and CDR2 YYREEE (reference sequence). J was trimmed by 0 bases and V by 1 base; bases with no gene match: 1. The CDR3 length is 15 residues. The DNA for the CDR3 is TGTGCCAGCAGCTTGACAGGGGACTCCTACAATGAGCAGTTCTTC. It yields the protein CASSLTGDSYNEQFF.

The chain couples TRBV7-8 to TRBJ1-1; D gene uncertain. Germline CDR1 reads SGHVS; CDR2 reads FQNEAQ. The V end was cut by 4 bases, the J end by 5 bases, with 17 bases between. The CDR3 sequence is 15 residues long. The CDR3 protein is CASSYRGSPETEAFF. CDR3 nucleotides: TGTGCCAGCAGCTATCGGGGAAGCCCCGAGACTGAAGCTTTCTTT.

The J gene is TRBJ2-3, the V gene TRBV5-1; D is perhaps TRBD1 (7 bases). Germline V gene data show CDR1 as SGHRS and CDR2 as YFSETQ. With 1 base removed from V and 3 bases from J, the gap between germline ends came to 21 bases. This CDR3 region has 18 residues. CDR3 amino acids: CASSLIGTAKGATDTQYF. CDR3 coding DNA: TGCGCCAGCAGCTTGATCGGGACTGCCAAGGGGGCGACAGATACGCAGTATTTT.

V is TRBV4-3 and J is TRBJ1-2, with D uncertain. The CDR3 runs to 13 residues. Germline assignment: CDR1 LGHNA and CDR2 YSLEER. The V gene lost 0 bases and the J gene lost 6 bases, with 8 bases spanning the gap. The CDR3, as DNA: TGCGCCAGCAGCCAAGAGGGCGGGGATGGCTACACCTTC. Amino acids: CASSQEGGDGYTF.

The rearrangement uses TRBV6-1 and TRBJ2-2; TRBD2 agrees at 10 bases. V lost 8 bases to trimming and J lost 5 bases; unmatched junction nucleotides: 2. Germline V gene lookup returns CDR1 MNHNS and CDR2 SASEGT. CDR3 length: 13 residues. The CDR3 bases are TGTGCCAGCCCTAGCGGGAGAACCGGGGAGCTGTTTTTT. Translating it yields CASPSGRTGELFF.

The chain employs TRBV5-1 and TRBJ2-5; D is ambiguous. V gave up 4 bases and J gave up 1 base, with 14 bases separating them. In germline, CDR1 is SGHRS, CDR2 YFSETQ. The CDR3 contains 15 residues. The CDR3 loop is CASSPLGGPQETQYF. CDR3 coding DNA: TGCGCCAGCAGCCCCCTCGGTGGGCCCCAAGAGACCCAGTACTTC.

The chain joins TRBV25-1 to TRBJ1-1; tentatively, D is TRBD1 (6 bases). Germline CDR1 and CDR2: MGHDK and SYGVNS. CDR3 length equals 17 residues. The V end was cut by 7 bases, the J end by 4 bases, with 25 bases between. Here the CDR3 reads CASTKGEIGLPTTEAFF. CDR3 DNA sequence: TGTGCCAGCACTAAGGGGGAAATAGGATTACCGACCACTGAAGCTTTCTTT.

This clone turned up a few times. This chain links TRBV5-6 with TRBJ2-3; 8 nucleotides line up with TRBD1. The CDR3 runs to 15 residues. After removal of 4 bases from V and 3 bases from J, the junction contained 7 bases not matched to a gene. Germline values: CDR1 SGHDT, CDR2 YYEEEE. CDR3 sequence (DNA): TGTGCCAGCAGCCCATGGACAGGGCCGACAGATACGCAGTATTTT. Protein: CASSPWTGPTDTQYF.

The chain carries TRBV27 and TRBJ1-6, with D maybe TRBD1 (5 bases). CDR3 length: 14 residues. The V gene's germline CDR1 is MNHEY and CDR2 SMNVEV (reference sequence). The V gene lost 3 bases and the J gene lost 10 bases, with 13 bases spanning the gap. The CDR3 bases are TGTGCCAGCAGTTTCGTAGGGGTCGGGTCACCCCTCCACTTT. It translates to CASSFVGVGSPLHF.

CDR3 protein: CATGLAGLGGELFF. For the CDR3, the DNA is TGTGCCACCGGACTAGCGGGTTTGGGCGGGGAGCTGTTTTTT. The chain is built from TRBV4-2 and TRBJ2-2, with 11 nucleotides matching TRBD2. This CDR3 has 14 amino acids. The junction had 8 bases not matched to a gene; V was cut back by 10 bases and J by 7 bases. Germline values: CDR1 LGHNA, CDR2 YNFKEQ.

The chain combines TRBV18 with TRBJ1-6, with a weak D call TRBD1 (5 bases). This CDR3 contains 16 residues. Germline-derived CDR1 and CDR2 are KGHSH and LQKENI. Trimming left V 6 bases short and J 1 base short, with 13 bases between. CDR3 sequence: CASSHIGGSYNSPLHF. The CDR3 DNA sequence: TGTGCCAGCTCCCATATCGGGGGATCCTATAATTCACCCCTCCACTTT.

The chain has TRBV5-1 and TRBJ2-1, with D possibly TRBD2 on 5 matching bases. The CDR3 totals 15 residues. The V end lost 1 base, the J end lost 0 bases, and 8 bases lay between the germline ends. The germline CDR1 and CDR2 sequences are SGHRS and YFSETQ. The CDR3 sequence: CASSLMGSSYNEQFF. The CDR3 DNA sequence: TGCGCCAGCAGCTTGATGGGGAGCTCCTACAATGAGCAGTTCTTC.

The sample holds one count of this clone. J is TRBJ2-1 and V is TRBV21-1; TRBD1, the table's D call, lacks a check against the DNA. TRBV21-1 is reported as a pseudogene. The CDR3 extends over 15 amino acids. CDR3 coding DNA: TGTGCCAGCAGCAAAGATGAACAGATGTACAATGAGCAGTTCTTC. Residues: CASSKDEQMYNEQFF.

The chain is built from TRBV18 and TRBJ1-1; a weak D match, TRBD1 (6 bases). Germline lookup yields CDR1 KGHSH and CDR2 LQKENI. V lost 3 bases and J lost 0, with 17 bases in between. This CDR3 spans 17 amino acids. In DNA, the CDR3 is TGTGCCAGCTCACCTAGGGGGAAGGGTTTCCTGAACACTGAAGCTTTCTTT. Protein: CASSPRGKGFLNTEAFF.

The J gene is TRBJ2-5, the V gene TRBV5-4; D perhaps matches TRBD2 (5 bases). CDR3 size: 15 residues. The germline V gene has CDR1 SGHNT and CDR2 YYREEE (reference sequence). The V gene lost 4 bases and the J gene lost 5 bases, with 18 bases spanning the gap. Here the CDR3 reads CASSRDPRGGETQYF. The CDR3 nucleotides are TGTGCCAGCAGCCGTGACCCTCGGGGTGGGGAGACCCAGTACTTC.

The J gene is TRBJ1-5, the V gene TRBV30, with 7 bases lining up with TRBD1. Per germline, CDR1 GTSNPN and CDR2 SVGIG (reference sequence). CDR3 length equals 15 residues. V trimming: 2 bases; J trimming: 4 bases; junction bases outside the gene matches: 8. CDR3: CAWSLGNRGNQPQHF. CDR3 DNA sequence: TGTGCCTGGAGTCTAGGAAACAGGGGAAATCAGCCCCAGCATTTT.